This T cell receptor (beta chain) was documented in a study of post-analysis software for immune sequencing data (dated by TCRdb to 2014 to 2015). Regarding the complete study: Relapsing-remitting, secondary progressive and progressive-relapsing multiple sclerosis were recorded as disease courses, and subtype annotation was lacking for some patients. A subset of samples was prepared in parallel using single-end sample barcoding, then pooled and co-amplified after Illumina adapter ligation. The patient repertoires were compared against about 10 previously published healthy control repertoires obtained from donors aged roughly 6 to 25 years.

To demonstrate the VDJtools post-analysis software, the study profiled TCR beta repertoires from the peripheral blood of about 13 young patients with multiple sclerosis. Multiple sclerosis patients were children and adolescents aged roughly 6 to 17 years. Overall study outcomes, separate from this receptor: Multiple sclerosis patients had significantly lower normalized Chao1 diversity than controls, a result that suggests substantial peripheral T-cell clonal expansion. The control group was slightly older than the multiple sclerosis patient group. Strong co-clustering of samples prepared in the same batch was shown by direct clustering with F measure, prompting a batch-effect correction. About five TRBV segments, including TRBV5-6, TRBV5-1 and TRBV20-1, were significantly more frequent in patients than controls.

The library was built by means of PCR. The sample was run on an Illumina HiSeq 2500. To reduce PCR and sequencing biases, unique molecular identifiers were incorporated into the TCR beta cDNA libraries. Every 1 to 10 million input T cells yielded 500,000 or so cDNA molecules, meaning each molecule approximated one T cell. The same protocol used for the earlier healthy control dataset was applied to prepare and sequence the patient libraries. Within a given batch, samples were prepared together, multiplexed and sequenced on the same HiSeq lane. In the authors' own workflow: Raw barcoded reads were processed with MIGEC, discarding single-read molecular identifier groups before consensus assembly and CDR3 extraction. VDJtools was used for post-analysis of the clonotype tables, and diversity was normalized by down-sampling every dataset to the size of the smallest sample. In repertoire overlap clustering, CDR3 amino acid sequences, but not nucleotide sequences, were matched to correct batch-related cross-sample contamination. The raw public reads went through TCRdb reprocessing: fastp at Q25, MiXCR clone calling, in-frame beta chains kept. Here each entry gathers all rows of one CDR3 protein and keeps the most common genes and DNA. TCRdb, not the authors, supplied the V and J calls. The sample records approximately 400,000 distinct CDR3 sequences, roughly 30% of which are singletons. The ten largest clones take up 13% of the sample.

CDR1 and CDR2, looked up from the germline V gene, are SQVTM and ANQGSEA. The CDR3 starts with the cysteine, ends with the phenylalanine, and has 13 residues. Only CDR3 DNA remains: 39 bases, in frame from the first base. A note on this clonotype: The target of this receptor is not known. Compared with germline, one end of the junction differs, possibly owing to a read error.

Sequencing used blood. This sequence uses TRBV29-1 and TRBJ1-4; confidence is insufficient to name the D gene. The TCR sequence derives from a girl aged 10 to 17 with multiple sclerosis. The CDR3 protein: CSVAKAEREKLFF. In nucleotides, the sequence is TGTAGCGTTGCCAAGGCTGAACGAGAAAAACTGTTTTTT.